One and the same sample provided the 20 T cell receptor beta chains below, sequenced in a study of tumor and adjacent non-tumor tissue in lung cancer. RNA was extracted from bulk tissue without any cell sorting. The library came from three nested PCR rounds adapted from ARM-PCR protocols. TCRdb itself ran the multiplex PCR reads through MiXCR, one entry per CDR3 protein. The table lists 90,000 or so distinct CDR3 sequences, approximately 57% of them singletons, with 15% in the top ten. Specimen: lung tumor tissue. These TCRs come from a man between 65 and 79 years old with non-small cell lung cancer.

This rearrangement joins TRBV2 to TRBJ1-3; no clear D. With 3 bases removed from V and 0 bases from J, the gap between germline ends came to 9 bases. The CDR3 spans 15 residues. CDR1 is SNHLY and CDR2 is FYNNEI in the germline V gene. The CDR3: CASSDRGISGNTIYF. The CDR3 DNA sequence: TGTGCCAGCAGTGACAGAGGGATCTCTGGAAACACCATATATTTT.

This clonotype has just a few counts. V and J are TRBV11-2 and TRBJ2-2; either TRBD1 or TRBD2 may supply D (5 bases each). The CDR3 runs to 14 residues. CDR1 and CDR2 from the germline V gene are SGHAT and FQNNGV. CDR3 bases: TGTGCTGGCAGCCCACTGGGACCACGTGGGGAGCTGTTTTTT. It specifies CAGSPLGPRGELFF. Looking up the rest from reference TRBV11-2 and TRBJ2-2 gives the full variable domain: EAGVAQSPRYKIIEKRQSVAFWCNPISGHATLYWYQQILGQGPKLLIQFQNNGVVDDSQLPKDRFSAERLKGVDSTLKIQPAKLEDSAVYLCAGSPLGPRGELFFGEGSRLTVL.

To note about this clonotype: This could be a read error, since a much larger clone is one nucleotide away. Likely a read error: the CDR3 ends without its conserved phenylalanine or tryptophan. The chain uses TRBV10-2 and TRBJ2-3; the D is unclear. This CDR3 has 12 amino acids. Germline V CDR1 and CDR2: WSHSY, SAAADI. This CDR3 reads CASSGGTNTQYL. CDR3 sequence (DNA): TGCGCCAGCAGTGGAGGCACAAATACGCAGTATCTT.

For this clonotype: A much more abundant neighbour one base away suggests this may be a read error. This rearrangement joins TRBV6-5 to TRBJ1-2; D unresolved. The CDR3 runs 14 residues. Germline CDR1 and CDR2: MNHEY and SVGAGI. In DNA, the CDR3 is TGTGCCAGCAGCTCGGGGATAGGGAACTATGGCTACGCCTTC. This translates into CASSSGIGNYGYAF.

Details on this clonotype: A much larger clone sits a single nucleotide away, making a read error possible. This chain uses TRBV2 with TRBJ2-7; D is ambiguous. The CDR3 has 13 amino acids. Germline CDR1 and CDR2: SNHLY and FYNNEI. The CDR3 DNA sequence: TGTGCCAGCAGCGGAGTCCAATCCTACGGGCAGTACTTC. The encoded protein is CASSGVQSYGQYF.

CDR3 region: CASSLATHSRGYTF. Written as DNA, the CDR3 is TGTGCCAGCAGCTTAGCGACACACTCGAGAGGCTACACCTTC. The chain joins TRBV11-2 to TRBJ1-2; D gene ambiguous. Germline CDR1 and CDR2: SGHAT and FQNNGV. This CDR3 is built from 14 residues. V gave up 1 base and J gave up 8 bases, with 14 bases separating them.

Notes on this clonotype: The CDR3 does not close with the conserved phenylalanine or tryptophan, likely indicating a read error. The V and J genes are TRBV6-5 and TRBJ2-4; D gene unclear. Germline-derived CDR1 and CDR2 are MNHEY and SVGAGI. This CDR3 has 15 amino acids. Trimming removed 0 bases at V and 9 bases at J, with 15 bases between. This CDR3 reads CASSYSRLGVTIQYL. The CDR3 DNA follows: TGTGCCAGCAGTTACTCCCGGCTAGGAGTAACCATTCAGTACCTA.

This clonotype was recorded only once. The J gene is TRBJ2-3, the V gene TRBV29-1; D is ambiguous. The DNA end is more similar to TRBJ1-5, so the J call may be wrong. Looked up from germline, CDR1 is SQVTM and CDR2 is ANQGSEA. The CDR3 length is 13 residues. This CDR3 is CSVFSARRDTQHF. CDR3 sequence (DNA): TGCAGCGTTTTCTCGGCTAGGAGAGATACGCAGCATTTT.

Concerning this clonotype itself: Since no conserved phenylalanine or tryptophan closes the CDR3, a read error is the likely cause. The rearrangement joins TRBV6-5 to TRBJ2-6; TRBD1 might be the D (6 bases). Germline V gives CDR1 MNHEY, CDR2 SVGAGI. V lost 6 bases and J 4 bases, leaving 10 bases between the germline ends. The CDR3 contains 14 residues. The CDR3 sequence is CASRGAAGANVLTS. In nucleotides, the CDR3 is TGTGCCAGCAGGGGGGCCGCGGGGGCCAACGTCCTGACTTCC.

This clonotype has a handful of counts. V gene TRBV6-5 combines with J gene TRBJ2-2, with a possible D match to TRBD1 (5 bases). CDR3 size: 14 residues. Germline V gives CDR1 MNHEY, CDR2 SVGAGI. The V end lost 5 bases, the J end lost 6 bases, and 13 bases lay between the germline ends. CDR3: CASSGRGAAGELFF. Here the CDR3 DNA reads TGTGCCAGCAGTGGGCGTGGGGCGGCCGGGGAGCTGTTTTTT.

As to this clonotype: A much larger clone is a single base away; this may be a read error. This chain connects TRBV5-4 to TRBJ2-3; D ambiguous. Trimming shortened V by 4 bases and J by 10 bases, and 16 bases separated the two germline ends. Germline V lookup: CDR1 SGHNT, CDR2 YYREEE (reference sequence). The CDR3 has 13 amino acids. The CDR3 bases are TGTGCCAGCAGCACGCCCAACTCAATCTCGCAGTATTTT. It codes for CASSTPNSISQYF.

A word on this clonotype: This may arise from a read error, as a much more abundant clone is one base away. The rearrangement joins TRBV29-1 to TRBJ1-1; TRBD1 aligns across 8 bases. From germline, CDR1 is SQVTM and CDR2 ANQGSEA. The CDR3 totals 16 residues. CDR3 nucleotides: TGCAGAGTCCGTTATAGGACAGGGTCCATGAGGACTGAAGCTTTCTTT. Translated, it gives CRVRYRTGSMRTEAFF.

Details on this clonotype: This may be a read error, as it is one base from a much larger clone. V is TRBV30 and J is TRBJ2-1; D gene unclear. Germline CDR1 reads GTSNPN; CDR2 reads SVGIG (reference sequence). Trimming took off 0 bases at V and 9 bases at J, with 6 bases between the two ends. The CDR3 sequence is 11 residues long. The CDR3 here is CAWSVEVEQFF. CDR3 sequence (DNA): TGTGCCTGGAGTGTAGAGGTTGAGCAGTTCTTC.

This clonotype is medium-sized by share. This sequence joins TRBV6-5 and TRBJ1-2; D is unresolved. The length of the CDR3 is 16 residues. V lost 1 base and J lost 3, with 15 bases in between. From germline, CDR1 is MNHEY and CDR2 SVGAGI. CDR3 residues: CASSYYGRVNYYGYTF. The CDR3 DNA is TGTGCCAGCAGTTACTATGGGAGGGTAAACTACTATGGCTACACCTTC.

As regards this clonotype: Being one base from a much bigger clone, this may be a read error. The conserved final phenylalanine or tryptophan is absent from the CDR3, which likely points to a read error. This chain links TRBV20-1 with TRBJ1-2; TRBD1 might be the D (5 bases). CDR1 and CDR2 (germline): DFQATT, SNEGSKA (reference sequence). V lost 5 bases, J lost 4 bases, and 11 bases lay in between. The CDR3 is made up of 12 amino acids. The CDR3 nucleotides read TGCAGTGCTCCCCAGGGCTCCTATGGCTACACCGTC. Residues: CSAPQGSYGYTV.

About this clonotype: No conserved phenylalanine or tryptophan is present at the end of the CDR3, so a read error is the likely explanation. This chain links TRBV6-1 with TRBJ2-3, with 10 bases aligning to TRBD2. Trimming took 6 bases from V and 0 from J; bases not matched to a gene: 6. Germline V gives CDR1 MNHNS, CDR2 SASEGT. The CDR3 has 16 residues. CDR3 bases: TGTGCCAGCAGAGGGAAGACTAGCGGGAGCACAGATACGCAGTATTAT. Its translation: CASRGKTSGSTDTQYY.

To note about this clonotype: This may come from a read error, since a much larger clone is one base off. The V gene is TRBV4-2, the J gene TRBJ2-7; TRBD1 matches 11 bases. The CDR3 consists of 15 residues. Unmatched junction bases numbered 10, after V lost 5 bases and J lost 7 bases. Germline lookup yields CDR1 LGHNA and CDR2 YNFKEQ. CDR3 amino acids: CASSGQGQGDEEQYF. The CDR3 DNA is TGTGCCAGCAGCGGGCAGGGACAGGGGGACGAGGAGCAGTACTTC.

On this clonotype: Sequence at one end of the junction differs from germline and may be a read error. The DNA for the CDR3 is TGTGCTATCATGAGCGGGGGGGCCTTTCCTGAGCAGTTCTTC. Translating it yields CAIMSGGAFPEQFF. V and J are TRBV10-3 and TRBJ2-1; 10 bases are a match to TRBD2. Germline CDR1 and CDR2: ENHRY and SYGVKD. The CDR3 is made up of 14 amino acids.

Concerning this clonotype: Because it lacks the conserved phenylalanine or tryptophan at the end, this CDR3 is likely a read error. This rearrangement joins TRBV24-1 to TRBJ1-5; D unclear. Trimming shortened V by 5 bases and J by 1 base, and 11 bases separated the two germline ends. There are 15 residues in the CDR3. Germline V gene data show CDR1 as KGHDR and CDR2 as SFDVKD. The chain's CDR3 is CATSGATGSNQPQHS. The CDR3 coding sequence is TGTGCCACCAGTGGGGCTACTGGGAGCAATCAGCCCCAGCATTCT.

This clonotype was recorded many times. The chain employs TRBV7-9 and TRBJ2-7; either TRBD1 or TRBD2 may fit D (6 bases each). This CDR3 contains 14 residues. The V end lost 5 bases, the J end lost 3 bases, and 14 bases lay between the germline ends. In germline, CDR1 is SEHNR, CDR2 FQNEAQ (reference sequence). The CDR3 DNA follows: TGTGCCAGCAGCCCTCTCGGGGGCCGCTACGAGCAGTACTTC. Amino acid sequence: CASSPLGGRYEQYF.